This T cell receptor (beta chain) was found in a study of cytomegalovirus exposure and HLA in healthy donors. The method was immunoSEQ multiplex PCR; TCRdb's version includes in-frame clones alone and lacks a portion of them. The sample has roughly 130,000 clones, roughly nine tenths seen once; the top ten hold 3% to 4%. The CDR3 loop spans 16 amino acids. Germline CDR1 reads LGHNA; CDR2 reads YSLEER. V shed 0 bases and J shed 2 bases, with 8 bases lying between them. Study-wide points: Reportedly, diagnosis of cytomegalovirus status by the classifier showed high specificity and sensitivity. Confirmation in vitro established that a few CMV-associated chains were specific for CMV antigens. Most TCR sequences showed up rarely, but some public TCRs showed up in many donors.

About this clone: Its cognate antigen is unknown.

This rearrangement joins TRBV4-3 to TRBJ2-6; maybe TRBD1 (5 bases). The sequence came from a man between 25 and 39 years old in good health and CMV-seronegative. Sequencing was performed on PBMCs. In DNA form, the CDR3 reads TGCGCCAGCAGCCAAGACGCAGGGACTGGGGCCAACGTCCTGACTTTC. This sequence encodes CASSQDAGTGANVLTF.